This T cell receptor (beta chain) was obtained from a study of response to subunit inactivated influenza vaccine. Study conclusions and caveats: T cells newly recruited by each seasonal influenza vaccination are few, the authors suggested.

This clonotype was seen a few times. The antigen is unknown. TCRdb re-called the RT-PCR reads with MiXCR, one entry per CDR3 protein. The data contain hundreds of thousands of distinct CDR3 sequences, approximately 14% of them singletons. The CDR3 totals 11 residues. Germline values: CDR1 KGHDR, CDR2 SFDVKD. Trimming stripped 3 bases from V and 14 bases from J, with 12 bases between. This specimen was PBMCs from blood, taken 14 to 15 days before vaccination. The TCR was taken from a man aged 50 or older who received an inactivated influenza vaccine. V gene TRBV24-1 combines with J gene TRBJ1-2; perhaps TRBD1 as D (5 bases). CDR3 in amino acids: CATSDGRGLTF. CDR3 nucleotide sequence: TGTGCCACCAGTGATGGGAGGGGCTTAACCTTC.